A selection of T cell receptor beta chains follows, all from one sample in a study of circulating and synovial CD4+ cells in juvenile arthritis. Profiled with immunoSEQ multiplex PCR; TCRdb holds only in-frame clones, not every one. This table holds about 36,000 clones, 85% to 95% found once. Sample: CD4+ T cells from blood. The receptor source for this set is a human donor with juvenile idiopathic arthritis. The CDR3 runs from the conserved cysteine through the conserved F or W. D genes are given only for firm matches.

CASSSQTGRRYF,TRBV6-5,-
CASQRQVNTGELFF,TRBV12-5,-
CASSLRAGANTEAFF,TRBV11-3,-
CASSIRERIGGGYTF,TRBV19,-
CASRIDRANSPLHF,TRBV28,TRBD1
CASSLEGQAYGYTF,TRBV5-1,TRBD1
CASSPPSSGGANEQFF,TRBV7-9,TRBD2
CASSPRVTGELFF,TRBV9,-
CASRARADTQYF,TRBV5-1,-
CASSTTSGVVDTQYF,TRBV19,TRBD2
CASSPRTGEEKLFF,TRBV18,TRBD1
CASSPPVGQGTGSYEQYF,TRBV18,-
CATSRDGDRGRFGELFF,TRBV15,TRBD1
CASSIAGDTFYGYTF,TRBV19,-
CASSFGTGQETQYF,TRBV27,TRBD1
CASSSSRGSGELFF,TRBV19,-
CASIRRGQPNIQYF,TRBV13,-
CASSLTGRVGLAGGQETQYF,TRBV7-3,TRBD2
CASTLQELAGNTIYF,TRBV2,-
CASSWGQGQETQYF,TRBV6-5,TRBD1
CASSPVLPGLALYNEQFF,TRBV18,TRBD2
CASGLVPRRGQVGNTIYF,TRBV12-5,TRBD1
CASMGGGSTDTQYF,TRBV6-6,-
CASSSIAGAYNEQFF,TRBV11-2,TRBD2
CASSVSPGQGRAPLHF,TRBV5-1,TRBD1
CASSQEGGVAGWAFTDTQYF,TRBV4-2,TRBD2
CASSEGQGAGSYNEQFF,TRBV5-4,TRBD1
CAWSVSSGPNQPQHF,TRBV30,-
CASSDQNTGELFF,TRBV9,-
CAIRIQGASNSPLHF,TRBV10-3,TRBD1
CASSLQPIGSDTQYF,TRBV5-1,-
CASSQASGGFHLTDTQYF,TRBV16,TRBD2
CASSVGTGNTEAFF,TRBV9,TRBD1
CASSSQESYEQYF,TRBV19,-
CAWSVVTGDSPLHF,TRBV30,-
CASSRVGLAGQETQYF,TRBV19,TRBD2
CASSERAPAFF,TRBV6-1,-
CASSLPGQGAGAFF,TRBV7-6,TRBD1
CASSLDRQTGELFF,TRBV7-3,-
CAISADEGEKLFF,TRBV10-3,-
CASSLGQTNTEAFF,TRBV7-2,TRBD1
CASSSGGTRRDTQYF,TRBV7-2,-
CASSSHTEFSGNTIYF,TRBV6-5,-